This paragraph covers one TCR beta chain sequence. The specificity of this receptor is unknown. No much larger clone exists at a distance of one base, and base qualities are not known. The germline V gene provides CDR1 MGHDK and CDR2 SYGVNS. Trimming accounts for 6 bases at V and 1 base at J, while the number of junction bases matched to no gene is 2. From cysteine to phenylalanine, the CDR3 is 14 amino acids long. Only CDR3 DNA remains: 42 bases, in frame from the first base. TCRbeta CDR3 regions were amplified from genomic DNA using the immunoSEQ Assay, a bias-controlled multiplex PCR. Regarding the original processing steps: The number of nucleated cells in each sample was estimated from the amplification of reference gene primers within the assay. To quantify the absolute abundance of each unique TCRbeta CDR3 rearrangement, sequence reads were collapsed and filtered. Productive Simpson clonality was computed per sample as the square root of Simpson's diversity index over productive rearrangements. TCRdb carries this immuneACCESS record with in-frame sequences only. Its versions omit some clonotypes, under half of them owing to an unresolved V gene in the studies checked, with the rest unexplained. V and J calls and clone size come straight from that table; D and trimming were deduced from the DNA. The table for this sample lists about 140,000 clones; more than 65% of them were counted only once. The ten top clones hold under 15% of the sample.

This entry belongs to a study of blood T cell repertoires in COVID-19 (dated by TCRdb to about 2020). At the level of the whole study: Collaborator samples came from the United States, Italy and Spain and covered acute and convalescent phases of COVID-19. The material from the prospective study consisted of cDNA or gDNA derived from T cells, B-cell-depleted T cells, or PBMCs. Subjects who had been exposed to COVID-19, were actively infected with it, or had recovered from it provided the deeply sampled blood TCRbeta repertoires that made up the dataset. The repertoires were made available in a free public database intended to serve as a resource for research on the immune response to SARS-CoV-2. Samples were obtained from the ongoing ImmuneRACE study (first 160 participants) and from approximately 1,200 subjects provided by 6 global collaborators. The sample metadata nearly always contained a de-identified subject ID, COVID-19 status, age in years and sex. Where available, HLA class I and class II types were obtained from metadata supplied by the sample provider rather than from assay-based typing.

What the study reported, not specific to this receptor: The amount of clinical and demographic metadata varied by source and participant and was provided uncurated.

Whole blood was collected in K2EDTA tubes by collaborating institutions according to the institutions' own protocols. Collaborator samples were shipped for TCRbeta analysis as frozen whole blood, isolated PBMCs, or DNA extracted from either sample type. The clonotype was recovered from an elderly man with acute or convalescent COVID-19. Sequencing used peripheral blood. The receptor chain draws on TRBV25-1 and TRBJ1-1, and 10 bases in between align with TRBD1. The base sequence is TGTGCCAGCAGGACAGGGGGCGCGAACACTGAAGCTTTCTTT. Its amino acids are CASRTGGANTEAFF.